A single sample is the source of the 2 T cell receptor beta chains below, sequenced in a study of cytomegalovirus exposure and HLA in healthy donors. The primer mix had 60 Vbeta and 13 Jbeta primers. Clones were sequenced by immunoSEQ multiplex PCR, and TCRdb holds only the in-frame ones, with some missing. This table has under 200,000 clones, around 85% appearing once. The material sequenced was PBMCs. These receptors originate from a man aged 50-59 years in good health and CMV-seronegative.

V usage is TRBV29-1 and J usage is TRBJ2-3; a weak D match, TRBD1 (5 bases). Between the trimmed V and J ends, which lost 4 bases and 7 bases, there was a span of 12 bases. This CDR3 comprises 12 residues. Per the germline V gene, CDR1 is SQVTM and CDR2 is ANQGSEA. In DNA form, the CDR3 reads TGCAGCGTTGGTGCGACAGCAAATACGCAGTATTTT. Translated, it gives CSVGATANTQYF.

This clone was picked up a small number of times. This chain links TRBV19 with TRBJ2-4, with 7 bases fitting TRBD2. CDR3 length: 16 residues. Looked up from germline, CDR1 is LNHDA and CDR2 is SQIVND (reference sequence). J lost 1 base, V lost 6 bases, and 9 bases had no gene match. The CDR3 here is CASRNPGEGAKNIQYF. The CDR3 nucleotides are TGTGCCAGTAGAAATCCGGGGGAGGGGGCCAAAAACATTCAGTACTTC.